This is a list of T cell receptor beta chains from one sample in a study of T-cell reconstitution after alpha-beta-depleted transplantation in children. One entry per CDR3 protein results from TCRdb running MiXCR on the PCR reads. The sample records 440,000 or so distinct CDR3 sequences, over 40% being singletons. The material was PBMCs, obtained before TCRalphabeta/CD19-depleted stem cell transplant. The receptors were sampled from a girl aged 2 to 10 with aplastic anemia, due to receive a stem cell transplant. Both conserved end residues are part of each CDR3. The order of the fields is D gene, J gene, V gene, clone size, CDR3 protein, CDR3 DNA. The D gene is left open where the match is weak. Only part of the rows carry a size: once, few, many, or a class if the clone is expanded.

TRBD2 TRBJ2-3 TRBV3-1 once CATSPHIVAGGPTDTQYF TGTGCCACCTCCCCCCACATCGTAGCGGGAGGCCCCACAGATACGCAGTATTTT
NA TRBJ2-7 TRBV4-1 many CASSQTAASYEQYF TGCGCCAGCAGCCAGACAGCGGCATCCTACGAGCAGTACTTC
TRBD2 TRBJ2-3 TRBV6-1 NA CASSRIAGLGPDTQYF TGTGCCAGCAGCCGGATAGCGGGACTCGGCCCAGATACGCAGTATTTT
TRBD1 TRBJ2-7 TRBV12-3/TRBV12-4 medium-sized CASSLDRRYEQYF TGTGCCAGCAGTTTGGACAGGAGGTACGAGCAGTACTTC
NA TRBJ1-2 TRBV6-1 NA CASSAYGTDMWYGYTF TGTGCCAGCAGTGCATACGGGACGGACATGTGGTATGGCTACACCTTC
TRBD2 TRBJ2-5 TRBV4-2 NA CASSRSGGQETQYF TGTGCCAGCAGCCGCAGCGGGGGACAAGAGACCCAGTACTTC
NA TRBJ2-2 TRBV4-2 NA CAMGRGLITGELFF TGTGCCATGGGCCGCGGGCTCATCACCGGGGAGCTGTTTTTT
NA TRBJ2-2 TRBV7-9 few CASSLEATGELFF TGTGCCAGCAGCTTAGAGGCCACCGGGGAGCTGTTTTTT
TRBD2 TRBJ2-1 TRBV20-1 NA CSAYTVSGEEDEQFF TGCAGTGCTTATACTGTTAGCGGGGAGGAGGATGAGCAGTTCTTC
TRBD2 TRBJ2-1 TRBV7-9 many CASRILAGDYNEQFF TGTGCCAGCAGGATCCTAGCGGGAGACTACAATGAGCAGTTCTTC
NA TRBJ2-2 TRBV6-1 many CALGQGPNTGELFF TGTGCCCTAGGGCAAGGGCCGAACACCGGGGAGCTGTTTTTT
NA TRBJ2-1 TRBV6-1 many CASSGYEQFF TGTGCCAGCAGTGGGTATGAGCAGTTCTTC
TRBD2 TRBJ2-1 TRBV29-1 few CSVSAPGTTNEQFF TGCAGCGTTTCCGCCCCCGGGACTACCAATGAGCAGTTCTTC
TRBD1 TRBJ2-7 TRBV7-9 NA CASSLATGENEQYF TGTGCCAGCAGCTTAGCGACAGGGGAAAACGAGCAGTACTTC
NA TRBJ2-1 TRBV5-1 many CASSSDYPYNEQFF TGCGCCAGCAGCTCTGACTATCCCTACAATGAGCAGTTCTTC
NA TRBJ1-1 TRBV28 NA CASSRGRLDTEAFF TGTGCCAGCAGTCGGGGACGCCTTGACACTGAAGCTTTCTTT
NA TRBJ1-5 TRBV30 once CAWSVMSDQPQHF TGTGCCTGGAGTGTAATGTCAGATCAGCCCCAGCATTTT
NA TRBJ2-7 TRBV2 many CASSSGEQYF TGTGCCAGTTCATCTGGCGAGCAGTACTTC
NA TRBJ2-1 TRBV11-2 NA CASSLREYPNSEQFF TGTGCCAGCAGCTTACGGGAATACCCTAATAGTGAGCAGTTCTTC
TRBD2 TRBJ2-7 TRBV11-2 few CASSLVPGLAGSYEQYF TGTGCCAGCAGCTTAGTACCCGGACTAGCGGGGAGCTACGAGCAGTACTTC
TRBD1 TRBJ1-5 TRBV5-5 NA CASSLKTGGLWPQHF TGTGCCAGCAGCTTGAAGACAGGGGGCCTTTGGCCCCAGCATTTT
NA TRBJ2-7 TRBV5-5 NA CASSLVNSYEQYF TGTGCCAGCAGCTTGGTAAACTCCTACGAGCAGTACTTC
NA TRBJ2-1 TRBV5-1 NA CASSLPGEHEQFF TGCGCCAGCAGCTTACCGGGGGAGCATGAGCAGTTCTTC
NA TRBJ1-2 TRBV12-3/TRBV12-4 many CASSLYGTGYTF TGTGCCAGCAGTTTGTACGGGACTGGCTACACCTTC
NA TRBJ2-2 TRBV20-1 NA CSARDFGVTGELFF TGCAGTGCTAGAGATTTTGGAGTCACCGGGGAGCTGTTTTTT
NA TRBJ2-1 TRBV20-1 NA CSANGGGLYNEQFF TGCAGTGCTAATGGAGGGGGCCTCTACAATGAGCAGTTCTTC
TRBD2 TRBJ2-1 TRBV4-3 many CASSQDLEDGTSFNEQFF TGCGCCAGCAGCCAAGATCTTGAGGACGGGACTAGTTTCAATGAGCAGTTCTTC
NA TRBJ2-1 TRBV2 few CASKGGGEQFF TGTGCCAGCAAGGGGGGGGGTGAGCAGTTCTTC
TRBD1 TRBJ2-3 TRBV5-6 NA CASSLGDRYTDTQYF TGTGCCAGCAGCTTAGGGGACAGGTACACAGATACGCAGTATTTT
NA TRBJ2-1 TRBV28 NA CASSPPLSGNEQFF TGTGCCAGCAGTCCCCCCCTTTCAGGGAATGAGCAGTTCTTC
TRBD2 TRBJ2-3 TRBV28 NA CASSFPGGTDTQYF TGTGCCAGCAGTTTTCCGGGAGGGACAGATACGCAGTATTTT
TRBD1 TRBJ2-1 TRBV5-5 NA CASSLQGANNEQFF TGTGCCAGCAGCTTGCAGGGGGCAAACAATGAGCAGTTCTTC
TRBD2 TRBJ2-3 TRBV10-2 few CASSEGRASGGTDTQYF TGCGCCAGCAGTGAGGGGCGTGCTAGCGGGGGCACAGATACGCAGTATTTT
NA TRBJ1-5 TRBV18 NA CASSRVDNQPQHF TGTGCCAGCTCACGGGTGGATAATCAGCCCCAGCATTTT
TRBD2 TRBJ2-3 TRBV7-2 NA CASSTALGGGSTDTQYF TGTGCCAGCAGCACCGCGTTGGGGGGGGGAAGTACAGATACGCAGTATTTT
TRBD1 TRBJ2-7 TRBV18 NA CAISPTGFSYEQYF TGTGCCATCTCACCGACAGGGTTCTCCTACGAGCAGTACTTC
TRBD1 TRBJ1-3 TRBV7-8 NA CASSPTGNGNTIYF TGTGCCAGCAGCCCGACAGGGAACGGAAACACCATATATTTT
TRBD2 TRBJ2-1 TRBV30 NA CARTKSGTPPYNEQFF TGTGCCCGAACGAAAAGCGGGACGCCTCCATACAATGAGCAGTTCTTC
NA TRBJ1-2 TRBV28 NA CATATDYGYTF TGTGCCACCGCGACAGACTATGGCTACACCTTC
NA TRBJ1-1 TRBV7-2 NA CASSPRGGGETNTEAFF TGTGCCAGCAGCCCCCGAGGGGGTGGGGAGACGAATACTGAAGCTTTCTTT
NA TRBJ2-3 TRBV20-1 NA CSATQDSSTDTQYF TGCAGTGCTACCCAGGACAGCTCCACAGATACGCAGTATTTT
TRBD2 TRBJ2-3 TRBV20-1 NA CSARTRSTDTQYF TGCAGTGCCAGGACTAGAAGCACAGATACGCAGTATTTT